These 13 T cell receptor beta chains were sequenced from one sample in a study of shared clonotypes between healthy human individuals. Terminally differentiated effector memory CD45RA+ cells were excluded by CCR7 positive selection of CD45RO-negative cells. Libraries were prepared by immunoSEQ multiplex PCR; TCRdb keeps only in-frame clonotypes and omits some of them. The sample records approximately 1.9 million clones, just under 95% being singletons. Sequenced material: naive CD8+ T cells from PBMCs. The receptors were gathered from a man younger than 35 in good health. Some clones in this sample may be carry-over from other donors' samples.

V is TRBV7-2 and J is TRBJ1-2; D might be TRBD1 (5 bases). Germline lookup yields CDR1 SGHTA and CDR2 FQGNSA. The CDR3 contains 13 residues. V lost 5 bases and J lost 6, with 13 bases in between. CDR3 region: CASSLHGADGYTF. The CDR3 coding sequence is TGTGCCAGCAGCCTGCATGGGGCTGATGGCTACACCTTC.

The chain has TRBV19 and TRBJ2-7, with TRBD2 as a possible D gene (5 bases). The CDR3 has 15 amino acids. CDR1 and CDR2 from the germline V gene are LNHDA and SQIVND (reference sequence). Trimming pared 0 bases from V and 3 bases from J, leaving 12 bases between. The DNA of the CDR3 is TGTGCCAGTAGTATAGATAGATCCCGGGGCTACGAGCAGTACTTC. Translation: CASSIDRSRGYEQYF.

The rearrangement links TRBV7-9 to TRBJ2-7, with TRBD1 as a possible D gene (6 bases). Germline values: CDR1 SEHNR, CDR2 FQNEAQ (reference sequence). The CDR3 is 16 residues long. V was cut by 5 bases and J by 1 base, with 18 bases left in between. This CDR3 is CASSPLEGTNSYEQYF. CDR3 bases: TGTGCCAGCAGCCCCCTAGAAGGGACAAATTCCTACGAGCAGTACTTC.

This chain links TRBV7-9 with TRBJ2-1, with D possibly matching TRBD2 (6 bases). CDR1 is SEHNR and CDR2 is FQNEAQ in the germline V gene (reference sequence). Trimming cost V 2 bases and J 6 bases, with 14 bases left between them. The CDR3 length is 15 residues. The CDR3 DNA follows: TGTGCCAGCAGCTTACAGGCAGGGACTTTCAATGAGCAGTTCTTC. This encodes CASSLQAGTFNEQFF.

V usage is TRBV7-8 and J usage is TRBJ1-1; D may be TRBD1 (6 bases). Germline V gene data show CDR1 as SGHVS and CDR2 as FQNEAQ. V dropped 6 bases and J dropped 1 base, with 12 bases sitting between them. The CDR3 length is 14 residues. As DNA, the CDR3 is TGTGCCAGCAGACCCACAGGGTGGAACACTGAAGCTTTCTTT. It encodes CASRPTGWNTEAFF. Full variable domain (rest looked up from reference TRBV7-8 and TRBJ1-1): GAGVSQSPRYKVAKRGQDVALRCDPISGHVSLFWYQQALGQGPEFLTYFQNEAQLDKSGLPSDRFFAERPEGSVSTLKIQRTQQEDSAVYLCASRPTGWNTEAFFGQGTRLTVV.

The J gene is TRBJ1-1, the V gene TRBV10-1; D is undetermined. From germline, CDR1 is WNHNN and CDR2 SYGVQD (reference sequence). Trimming took off 0 bases at V and 0 bases at J, with 14 bases between the two ends. There are 17 residues in the CDR3. In nucleotides, the CDR3 is TGCGCCAGCAGTGAGTCGAGGGCAGCTCGGATGAACACTGAAGCTTTCTTT. Its translation is CASSESRAARMNTEAFF.

As concerns this clone: Mismatch with germline at one junction end may stem from a read error. The chain uses TRBV7-6 and TRBJ2-7; D might be TRBD1 or TRBD2, each matching 5 bases. The CDR3 runs 14 residues. Germline assignment: CDR1 SGHVS and CDR2 FNYEAQ. The DNA for the CDR3 is TGTGCCAGCAGCTTGTATGGGGGATCCTCCGAGCAGTACTTC. This sequence encodes CASSLYGGSSEQYF.

This chain links TRBV28 with TRBJ2-1; 14 nucleotides agree with TRBD2. V shed 5 bases and J 12 bases; nucleotides not matched to a gene: 15. Germline CDR1 MDHEN, CDR2 SYDVKM. The CDR3 is 17 residues long. CDR3 nucleotide sequence: TGTGCCAGCAGTCTTAGACTAGCGGGAGGGCAGTGGGGTGGGCAGTTCTTC. It encodes CASSLRLAGGQWGGQFF. Supplemented by reference TRBV28 and TRBJ2-1, the full variable domain reads DVKVTQSSRYLVKRTGEKVFLECVQDMDHENMFWYRQDPGLGLRLIYFSYDVKMKEKGDIPEGYSVSREKKERFSLILESASTNQTSMYLCASSLRLAGGQWGGQFFGPGTRLTVL.

The rearrangement links TRBV29-1 to TRBJ1-5; TRBD1 matches at 8 bases. V trimming: 6 bases; J trimming: 8 bases; junction bases outside the gene matches: 6. Germline V gene lookup returns CDR1 SQVTM and CDR2 ANQGSEA. The CDR3 runs 12 residues. Here the CDR3 DNA reads TGCAGCGTGGCCAGGGGGCTCAAGCCCCAGCATTTT. It is translated as CSVARGLKPQHF.

This clone has just one count. Distinct nucleotide sequences in the sample also encode this CDR3. V is TRBV27 and J is TRBJ2-7; D remains ambiguous. The CDR3 extends over 11 amino acids. V lost 5 bases and J 3 bases, leaving 5 bases between the germline ends. Germline V gene sequence: CDR1 MNHEY, CDR2 SMNVEV (reference sequence). The CDR3 loop is CASSLDYEQYF. CDR3 coding DNA: TGTGCCAGCAGTCTAGACTACGAGCAGTACTTC.

With respect to this clone: The same CDR3 also results from other DNA sequences found in this sample. The chain joins TRBV7-9 to TRBJ2-1, with 12 bases identical to TRBD2. V gave up 5 bases and J gave up 7 bases; unmatched junction bases: 6. The CDR3 loop spans 15 amino acids. CDR1 is SEHNR, CDR2 FQNEAQ, per germline (reference sequence). In DNA form, the CDR3 reads TGTGCCAGCAGCGGGGGACTAGCGGGCGGAAATGAGCAGTTCTTC. This gives the protein CASSGGLAGGNEQFF.

V and J are TRBV7-7 and TRBJ2-3; D is unclear. This CDR3 spans 13 amino acids. Germline V CDR1 and CDR2: SSHAT, FNYEAQ (reference sequence). V was pared by 4 bases and J by 5 bases, with 10 bases between. The CDR3 spells CASSSTVRDTQYF. Here the CDR3 DNA reads TGTGCCAGCAGCTCCACAGTCCGAGATACGCAGTATTTT.

The V call is TRBV11-3, the J call TRBJ2-2; weak D call: TRBD1 (6 bases). Germline V gene data show CDR1 as SGHNT and CDR2 as YENEEA. Trimming left V 5 bases short and J 5 bases short, with 12 bases between. The CDR3 length is 14 residues. The DNA for the CDR3 is TGTGCCAGCAGCCCCAATAGGGGGACCGGGGAGCTGTTTTTT. Translating gives CASSPNRGTGELFF.